The 4 T cell receptor beta chains listed next were all sequenced from one sample in a study of spatial heterogeneity in lung cancer. Time point denoted: sample taken at primary tumor resection. From tumor, nontumor lung or frozen PBMC, whole RNA was taken unsorted for sequencing. TCRdb re-called the 5' RACE reads through MiXCR, storing one row per CDR3 protein. The data hold 35,000 to 55,000 distinct CDR3 sequences, with 6% to 7.5% observed a single time. Sample: PBMCs, taken at surgery. Receptors originate from a female donor with early-stage non-small cell lung cancer.

The table lists this clonotype with many counts. V usage is TRBV3-1 and J usage is TRBJ1-1; no clear D gene. There are 12 residues in the CDR3. Germline CDR1 reads LGHDT; CDR2 reads YNNKEL (reference sequence). V was pared by 3 bases and J by 1 base, with 3 bases between. The CDR3 DNA reads TGTGCCAGCAGCCACAGGAACACTGAAGCTTTCTTT. Translating it yields CASSHRNTEAFF.

The chain couples TRBV7-2 to TRBJ2-3; 9 bases are a match to TRBD2. Trimming took 4 bases from V and 5 from J; bases not matched to a gene: 4. Germline V gene data show CDR1 as SGHTA and CDR2 as FQGNSA. This CDR3 region has 14 residues. The CDR3 region is CASSSAGGLDTQYF. CDR3 nucleotides: TGTGCCAGCAGCTCAGCGGGGGGCCTAGATACGCAGTATTTT.

This chain uses TRBV6-1 with TRBJ2-2, with 10 bases aligning to TRBD1. Germline CDR1 reads MNHNS; CDR2 reads SASEGT. The CDR3 loop spans 17 amino acids. Trimming cost V 5 bases and J 4 bases; bases outside gene matches: 10. The CDR3 reads CASSLYTGQGITGELFF. CDR3 bases: TGTGCCAGCAGTCTATATACGGGACAGGGGATCACCGGGGAGCTGTTTTTT.

The V and J genes are TRBV5-1 and TRBJ1-5; D is possibly TRBD1 (6 bases). CDR3 length: 14 residues. Germline V gene lookup returns CDR1 SGHRS and CDR2 YFSETQ. Trimming removed 0 bases from V and 3 bases from J, with 7 bases in between. The CDR3 region is CASSLGGPNQPQHF. Here the CDR3 DNA reads TGCGCCAGCAGCTTGGGGGGGCCCAATCAGCCCCAGCATTTT.